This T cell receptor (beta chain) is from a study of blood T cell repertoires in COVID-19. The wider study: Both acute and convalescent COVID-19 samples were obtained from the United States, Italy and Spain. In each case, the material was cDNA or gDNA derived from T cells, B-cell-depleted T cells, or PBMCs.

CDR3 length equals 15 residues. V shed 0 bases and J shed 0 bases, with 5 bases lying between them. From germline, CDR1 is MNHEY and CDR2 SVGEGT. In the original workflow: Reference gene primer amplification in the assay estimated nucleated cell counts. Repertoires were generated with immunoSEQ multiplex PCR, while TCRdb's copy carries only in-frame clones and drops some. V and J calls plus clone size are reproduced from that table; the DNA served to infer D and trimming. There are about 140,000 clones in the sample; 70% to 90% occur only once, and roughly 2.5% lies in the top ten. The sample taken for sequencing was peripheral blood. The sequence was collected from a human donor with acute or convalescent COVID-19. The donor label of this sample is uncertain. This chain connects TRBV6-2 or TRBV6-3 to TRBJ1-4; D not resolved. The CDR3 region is CASSYSRATNEKLFF. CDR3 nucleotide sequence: TGTGCCAGCAGTTACTCCCGGGCAACTAATGAAAAACTGTTTTTT.